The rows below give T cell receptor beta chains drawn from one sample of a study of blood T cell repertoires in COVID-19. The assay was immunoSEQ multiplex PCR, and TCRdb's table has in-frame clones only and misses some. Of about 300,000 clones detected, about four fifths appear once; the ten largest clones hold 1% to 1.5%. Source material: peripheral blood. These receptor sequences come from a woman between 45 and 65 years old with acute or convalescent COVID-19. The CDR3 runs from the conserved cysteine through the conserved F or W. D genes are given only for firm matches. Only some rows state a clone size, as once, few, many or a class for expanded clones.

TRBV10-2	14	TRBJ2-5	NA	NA	CASSELSGPETQYF	TGCGCCAGCAGTGAGCTCTCAGGGCCAGAGACCCAGTACTTC
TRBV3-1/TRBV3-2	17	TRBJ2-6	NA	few	CASSPKSEGSGANVLTF	TGTGCCAGCAGCCCCAAGTCGGAGGGCTCTGGGGCCAACGTCCTGACTTTC
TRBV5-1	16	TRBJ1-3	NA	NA	CASSGGDGRSGNTIYF	TGCGCCAGCAGCGGGGGGGACGGACGCTCTGGAAACACCATATATTTT
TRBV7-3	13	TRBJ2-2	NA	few	CASSQDSLGELFF	TGTGCCAGCAGCCAGGACTCCCTGGGGGAGCTGTTTTTT
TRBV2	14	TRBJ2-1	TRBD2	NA	CASSGLAGSGGQFF	TGTGCCAGCAGTGGGCTAGCGGGAAGTGGTGGGCAGTTCTTC
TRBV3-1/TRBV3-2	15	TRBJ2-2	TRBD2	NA	CASSPGLANTGELFF	TGTGCCAGCAGCCCGGGACTAGCAAACACCGGGGAGCTGTTTTTT
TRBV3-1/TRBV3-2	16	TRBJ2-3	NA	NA	CASSPRSEGFTDTQYF	TGTGCCAGCAGCCCGCGGTCGGAGGGGTTCACAGATACGCAGTATTTT
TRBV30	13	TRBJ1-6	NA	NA	CAWKGLWHSPLHF	TGTGCCTGGAAGGGACTCTGGCATTCACCCCTCCACTTT
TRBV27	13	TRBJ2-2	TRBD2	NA	CASSLRGSGELFF	TGTGCCAGCAGTTTGCGGGGGAGCGGGGAGCTGTTTTTT
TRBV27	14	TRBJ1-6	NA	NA	CASSLWENNSPLHF	TGTGCCAGCAGTTTATGGGAGAATAATTCACCCCTCCACTTT
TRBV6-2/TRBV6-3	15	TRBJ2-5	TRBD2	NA	CASSYLSSGKETQYF	TGTGCCAGCAGTTACCTGAGTAGCGGGAAGGAGACCCAGTACTTC
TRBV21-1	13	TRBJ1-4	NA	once	CAMRRGRDEKLFF	TGTGCCATGCGGAGGGGTAGAGATGAAAAACTGTTTTTT
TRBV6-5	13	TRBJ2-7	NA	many	CATNREPTYEQYF	TGTGCCACCAACAGGGAACCCACCTACGAGCAGTACTTC
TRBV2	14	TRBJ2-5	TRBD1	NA	CASSPGGLQETQYF	TGTGCCAGCAGTCCAGGGGGCCTTCAAGAGACCCAGTACTTC
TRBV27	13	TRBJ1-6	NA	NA	CASSFRGHSPLHF	TGTGCCAGCAGTTTCAGAGGGCACTCACCCCTCCACTTT
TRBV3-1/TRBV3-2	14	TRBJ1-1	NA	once	CASSGGIMNTEAFF	TGTGCCAGCTCGGGGGGGATAATGAACACTGAAGCTTTCTTT
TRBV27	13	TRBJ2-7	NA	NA	CASSPNRDYEQYF	TGTGCCAGCAGTCCGAACAGAGACTACGAGCAGTACTTC